The 3 T cell receptor beta chains given below trace back to one sample, sequenced in a study of blood T cell repertoires in COVID-19. The repertoire was sequenced with immunoSEQ multiplex PCR; TCRdb's copy has only in-frame clones and lacks some. The sample contains about 120,000 clones, 75% to 85% of which appear only once. Source material: peripheral blood. The receptors here all came from a human donor in a cohort sampled during active COVID-19.

The chain employs TRBV7-3 and TRBJ2-1; perhaps TRBD2 as D (7 bases). Germline V gene lookup returns CDR1 SGHTA and CDR2 FQGTGA. The V end lost 1 base, the J end lost 7 bases, and 17 bases lay between the germline ends. The CDR3 is 16 amino acids. The CDR3 region is CASSLKSGRGQNEQFF. As DNA, the CDR3 is TGTGCCAGCAGCTTAAAGTCGGGGCGGGGGCAAAATGAGCAGTTCTTC.

This clone was seen a single time. CDR3 region: CASSDQYGGNYGYTF. Written as DNA, the CDR3 is TGTGCCAGTAGTGACCAATACGGGGGAAACTATGGCTACACCTTC. The chain links TRBV19 to TRBJ1-2; TRBD1 is a possible D gene (5 bases). The CDR3 sequence is 15 residues long. The germline V gene encodes CDR1 LNHDA and CDR2 SQIVND (reference sequence). V lost 5 bases and J 2 bases, leaving 15 bases between the germline ends.

This rearrangement joins TRBV3-1 (or the pseudogene TRBV3-2) to TRBJ1-3; the D is unclear. CDR1 is LGHDT and CDR2 is YNNKEL in the germline V gene (reference sequence). V lost 4 bases and J lost 0, with 10 bases in between. The CDR3 loop spans 15 amino acids. The CDR3 loop reads CASSRGPASGNTIYF. The CDR3 coding sequence is TGTGCCAGCAGCCGCGGTCCAGCCTCTGGAAACACCATATATTTT.